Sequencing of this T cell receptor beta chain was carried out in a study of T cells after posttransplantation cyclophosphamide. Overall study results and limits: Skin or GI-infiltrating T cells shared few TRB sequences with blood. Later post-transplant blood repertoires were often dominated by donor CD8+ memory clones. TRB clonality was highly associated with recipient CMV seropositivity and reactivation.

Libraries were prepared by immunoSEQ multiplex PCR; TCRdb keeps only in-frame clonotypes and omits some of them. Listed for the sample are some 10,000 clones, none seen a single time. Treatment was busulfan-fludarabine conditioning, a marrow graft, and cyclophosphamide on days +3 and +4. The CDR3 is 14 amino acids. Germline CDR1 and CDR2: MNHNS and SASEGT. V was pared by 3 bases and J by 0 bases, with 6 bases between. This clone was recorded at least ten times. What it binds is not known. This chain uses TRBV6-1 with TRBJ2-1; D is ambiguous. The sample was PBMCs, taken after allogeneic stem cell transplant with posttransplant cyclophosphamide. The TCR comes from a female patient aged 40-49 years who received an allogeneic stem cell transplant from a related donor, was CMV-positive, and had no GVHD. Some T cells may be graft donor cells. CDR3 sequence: CASSDTNSYNEQFF. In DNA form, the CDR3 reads TGTGCCAGCAGTGATACAAACTCCTACAATGAGCAGTTCTTC.